A selection of T cell receptor beta chains follows, all from one sample in a study of OX40 agonist ivuxolimab in advanced cancers. Clones were read by immunoSEQ multiplex PCR, and TCRdb kept only the in-frame ones, dropping some. The sample consists of some 74,000 clones, roughly 88% of them appearing once. Sequences were derived from CD4+ or CD8+ T cells sorted from blood, sampled in a trial of the OX40 agonist ivuxolimab. The receptors originated from an adult with an advanced solid tumor such as melanoma, head and neck, liver or kidney cancer. The CDR3 runs from the conserved cysteine through the conserved F or W. D genes are given only for firm matches. A row's size may be missing; if present it is once, few, many or a size class.

clone size,D gene,V gene,J gene,CDR3 length,CDR3 DNA,CDR3 protein
-,-,TRBV2,TRBJ2-5,13,TGTGCCAGCAGTCCAAGGGTGGGGGCGACCCAGTACTTC,CASSPRVGATQYF
-,TRBD1,TRBV27,TRBJ2-4,14,TGTGCCAGCAGTGCTTGGACAGGGAAAAACATTCAGTACTTC,CASSAWTGKNIQYF
-,-,TRBV5-1,TRBJ2-3,15,TGCGCCAGCAGACAGCGGGCCTCTAGCACAGATACGCAGTATTTT,CASRQRASSTDTQYF
-,TRBD1,TRBV30,TRBJ1-5,20,TGTGCCTGGAGTGTGGGAGTCCCCAGGGGGGGAGACTACGGCAATCAGCCCCAGCATTTT,CAWSVGVPRGGDYGNQPQHF
-,-,TRBV6-1,TRBJ2-5,18,TGTGCCAGCAGTGAAACAGGGAGGGGGCGAGGGGCCCGGGAGACCCAGTACTTC,CASSETGRGRGARETQYF
-,-,TRBV9,TRBJ2-5,13,TGTGCCAGCAGCGTGGACGGTCAAGAGACCCAGTACTTC,CASSVDGQETQYF
few,-,TRBV11-2,TRBJ1-1,14,TGTGCCAGCAGCTTGGTAATGACGAACACTGAAGCTTTCTTT,CASSLVMTNTEAFF
-,TRBD2,TRBV7-2,TRBJ2-1,15,TGTGCCAGCATTCTGGGACTAGCGGGAAGCGATGAGCAGTTCTTC,CASILGLAGSDEQFF
-,-,TRBV27,TRBJ2-3,14,TGTGCCAGCAGCCTCTCGGGACTGTTAGATACGCAGTATTTT,CASSLSGLLDTQYF
-,-,TRBV27,TRBJ1-2,15,TGTGCCAGCAGTTTAGAATACGGGTATCGGCATGGCTACACCTTC,CASSLEYGYRHGYTF
-,-,TRBV15,TRBJ2-5,11,TGTGCCACCAGCCACCGGGAGACCCAGTACTTC,CATSHRETQYF
-,-,TRBV19,TRBJ1-2,13,TGTGCCAGTAGTGACGGTTTGGGACGCGGCTACACCTTC,CASSDGLGRGYTF
-,-,TRBV4-2,TRBJ2-6,16,TGTGCCAGCAGCCAAGATCCGGTAGCTGGGGCCAACGTCCTGACTTTC,CASSQDPVAGANVLTF
-,-,TRBV7-3,TRBJ2-1,15,TGTGCCAGCAGTGACCCCCTTAGTAGCCACAATGAGCAGTTCTTC,CASSDPLSSHNEQFF
-,-,TRBV10-1,TRBJ2-7,14,TGCGCCAGCAGTGAAACACCATTCTCCTACGAGCAGTACTTC,CASSETPFSYEQYF
-,-,TRBV7-9,TRBJ2-7,12,TGTGCCAGCAGCTTATCCGTCTCCGAGCAGTACTTC,CASSLSVSEQYF
-,TRBD2,TRBV30,TRBJ2-1,13,TGTGCCTGGAGTGTTAGCGGGATCGGTGAGCAGTTCTTC,CAWSVSGIGEQFF
-,TRBD2,TRBV9,TRBJ2-2,18,TGTGCCAGCAGCATTAGTCCCGGGACTAGTGAGGTCACCGGGGAGCTGTTTTTT,CASSISPGTSEVTGELFF
-,TRBD2,TRBV14,TRBJ2-1,17,TGTGCCAGCAGCCTTTCTTTTAGCGGGAGGGGTAGCAATGAGCAGTTCTTC,CASSLSFSGRGSNEQFF
-,-,TRBV5-6,TRBJ2-7,16,TGTGCCAGCAGCTTGGACCTCCTATCGCCGCCTAGCGAGCAGTACTTC,CASSLDLLSPPSEQYF
few,TRBD2,TRBV5-4,TRBJ2-7,15,TGTGCCAGCAGCCCACCGGGACTAGCTTATTCCGAGCAGTACTTC,CASSPPGLAYSEQYF
-,-,TRBV28,TRBJ2-7,14,TGTGCCAGCAGTCCTGAAAGATTCTCCTACGAGCAGTACTTC,CASSPERFSYEQYF
-,-,TRBV4-2,TRBJ2-3,14,TGTGCCAGCAGCCAAGCAGGTGGGGCAGATACGCAGTATTTT,CASSQAGGADTQYF
-,TRBD1,TRBV5-6,TRBJ2-7,14,TGTGCCAGCAGCGGCAGGGGGCAGCGATACGAGCAGTACTTC,CASSGRGQRYEQYF
-,-,TRBV11-2,TRBJ1-1,13,TGTGCCAGCAGCTTAACAGGGAACACTGAAGCTTTCTTT,CASSLTGNTEAFF
-,TRBD1,TRBV5-1,TRBJ1-5,15,TGCGCCAGCAGCTGGAACGGACAGGGCGGCCAGCCCCAGCATTTT,CASSWNGQGGQPQHF
few,TRBD1,TRBV5-1,TRBJ2-1,14,TGCGCCAGCAGCTTTGCAGGGACAGTCGGTGAGCAGTTCTTC,CASSFAGTVGEQFF
-,-,TRBV6-6,TRBJ2-1,13,TGTGCCAGCAGTTACGACAGTTACAATGAGCAGTTCTTC,CASSYDSYNEQFF
-,TRBD2,TRBV2,TRBJ2-1,15,TGTGCCAGCAGTGAGCTAGCGGGGTCCTACAATGAGCAGTTCTTC,CASSELAGSYNEQFF
-,-,TRBV6-6,TRBJ1-5,12,TGTGCCAGTAGGGAGGTTAATCAGCCCCAGCATTTT,CASREVNQPQHF
-,-,TRBV4-2,TRBJ1-2,16,TGTGCCAGCAGCCAAGATCTTATCCGCTGGAGCTATGGCTACACCTTC,CASSQDLIRWSYGYTF
once,-,TRBV18,TRBJ1-1,14,TGTGCCAGCTCACCAAGGGGGGAGAACACTGAAGCTTTCTTT,CASSPRGENTEAFF
-,-,TRBV18,TRBJ2-5,14,TGTGCCAGCTCACCAGGGAACACGATAGAGACCCAGTACTTC,CASSPGNTIETQYF
-,-,TRBV28,TRBJ1-1,12,TGTGCCAGCAGTTTAATGAACACTGAAGCTTTCTTT,CASSLMNTEAFF
-,-,TRBV7-2,TRBJ1-1,13,TGTGCCAGCAGCTTCAGTTTGGTCACTGAAGCTTTCTTT,CASSFSLVTEAFF
few,-,TRBV30,TRBJ1-5,12,TGTGCCTGGAGTGGGGGTGGGCAGCCCCAGCATTTT,CAWSGGGQPQHF
once,TRBD1,TRBV19,TRBJ1-1,15,TGTGCCAGTAGTAAGGGGTGGGACAGGAACACTGAAGCTTTCTTT,CASSKGWDRNTEAFF
-,TRBD1,TRBV5-1,TRBJ2-7,15,TGCGCCAGCAGCTTGGATCCAGGGGGTAGCAACGAGCAGTACTTC,CASSLDPGGSNEQYF
-,TRBD2,TRBV11-2,TRBJ2-1,16,TGTGCCAGCAGCCCTCTAGCGGGAGGTACCCCGAATGAGCAGTTCTTC,CASSPLAGGTPNEQFF
-,TRBD2,TRBV6-5,TRBJ2-7,14,TGTGCCAGCAGTCTACAAGGCGGGAGCTACGAGCAGTACTTC,CASSLQGGSYEQYF
-,-,TRBV18,TRBJ1-1,13,TGTGCCAGCTCCCCACAGGGGAACACTGAAGCTTTCTTT,CASSPQGNTEAFF
-,-,TRBV18,TRBJ2-7,16,TGTGCCAGCTCACCACCGGGTGGGGGAAGCTCCTACGAGCAGTACTTC,CASSPPGGGSSYEQYF
-,-,TRBV5-1,TRBJ1-1,15,TGCGCCAGCAGCTTGGCTCCAGCCGCCGACACTGAAGCTTTCTTT,CASSLAPAADTEAFF
-,TRBD2,TRBV19,TRBJ2-1,15,TGTGCCAGTACCCCTGGGACTAGCGGACCCCTCGGGCAGTTCTTC,CASTPGTSGPLGQFF
-,-,TRBV9,TRBJ2-3,16,TGTGCCAGCAGCGTAGAGTCAGGGAGGTACACAGATACGCAGTATTTT,CASSVESGRYTDTQYF
-,TRBD1,TRBV6-1,TRBJ2-2,15,TGTGCCAGCAGTGCGGACAGGGGGCAGTCCGGGGAGCTGTTTTTT,CASSADRGQSGELFF
-,-,TRBV6-1,TRBJ2-4,17,TGTGCCAGCAGTGCTCTCTGGGGAACCCTAGCCAAAAACATTCAGTACTTC,CASSALWGTLAKNIQYF
-,-,TRBV14,TRBJ1-1,12,TGTGCCAGCAGTCAAACAGGGACTGAAGCTTTCTTT,CASSQTGTEAFF
-,TRBD1,TRBV6-4,TRBJ2-1,15,TGTGCCAGCAGTGCCGCAGGGGGCGCATACAATGAGCAGTTCTTC,CASSAAGGAYNEQFF